The clone carrying this T cell receptor (beta chain) was seen more than once but under ten times. TCRdb re-called the 5' RACE reads with MiXCR, one entry per CDR3 protein. The profile covers more than 350,000 distinct CDR3 sequences, with around a tenth appearing a single time and roughly 18% taken by the ten largest. The data were taken from a study of T cells after yellow fever vaccination. Study at large: The authors prepared low-cell-number fractions using SMART-Seq v4 Ultra Low Input.

The sequence came from a man younger than 30 who received the YFV17D yellow fever vaccine. The sequences come from PBMCs, collected on the day of the first yellow fever vaccination.

This CDR3 is CSVVGRAETQYF. The CDR3 DNA follows: TGCAGCGTTGTGGGCAGGGCAGAGACCCAGTACTTC. The rearrangement uses TRBV29-1 and TRBJ2-5; TRBD1 is a possible D gene (5 bases). The germline gives CDR1 SQVTM, CDR2 ANQGSEA. Trimming pared 4 bases from V and 4 bases from J, leaving 10 bases between. CDR3 length equals 12 residues.